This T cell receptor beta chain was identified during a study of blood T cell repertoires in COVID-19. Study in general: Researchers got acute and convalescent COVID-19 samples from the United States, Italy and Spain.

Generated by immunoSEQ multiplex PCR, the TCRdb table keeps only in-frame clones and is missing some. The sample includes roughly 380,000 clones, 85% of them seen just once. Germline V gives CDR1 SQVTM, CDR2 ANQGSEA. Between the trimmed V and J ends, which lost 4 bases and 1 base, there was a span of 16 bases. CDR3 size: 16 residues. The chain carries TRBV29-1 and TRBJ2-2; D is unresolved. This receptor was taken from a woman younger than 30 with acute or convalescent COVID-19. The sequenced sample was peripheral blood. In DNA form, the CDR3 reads TGCAGCGTTGCCGGTTTAGACACAGAGAACACCGGGGAGCTGTTTTTT. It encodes CSVAGLDTENTGELFF.